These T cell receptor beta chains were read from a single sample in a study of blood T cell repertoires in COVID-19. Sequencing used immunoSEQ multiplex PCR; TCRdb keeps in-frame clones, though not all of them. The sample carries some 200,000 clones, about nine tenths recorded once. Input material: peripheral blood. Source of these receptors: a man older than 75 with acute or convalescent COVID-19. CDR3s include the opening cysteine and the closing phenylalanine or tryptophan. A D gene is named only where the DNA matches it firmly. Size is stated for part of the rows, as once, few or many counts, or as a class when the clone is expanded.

CDR3 protein: CASSRTNRAPEAFF
CDR3 DNA: TGCGCCAGCAGCCGTACCAACAGGGCCCCTGAAGCTTTCTTT
J gene: TRBJ1-1
D gene: .
V gene: TRBV5-1
clone size: once
CDR3 length: 14

CDR3 protein: CSGGRQGEKLFF
CDR3 DNA: TGCAGCGGAGGCAGGCAGGGTGAAAAACTGTTTTTT
J gene: TRBJ1-4
D gene: .
V gene: TRBV29-1
clone size: .
CDR3 length: 12

CDR3 protein: CASSLTSGRSGANVLTF
CDR3 DNA: TGTGCCAGCAGCCTGACTAGCGGGAGGTCAGGGGCCAACGTCCTGACTTTC
J gene: TRBJ2-6
D gene: TRBD2
V gene: TRBV3-1/TRBV3-2
clone size: .
CDR3 length: 17

CDR3 protein: CASSSGTGLQETQYF
CDR3 DNA: TGTGCCAGCAGCTCCGGGACAGGGCTTCAAGAGACCCAGTACTTC
J gene: TRBJ2-5
D gene: TRBD1
V gene: TRBV7-3
clone size: .
CDR3 length: 15

CDR3 protein: CASSVQAAGGPAKNIQYF
CDR3 DNA: TGTGCCAGCAGCGTACAGGCGGCGGGAGGGCCTGCCAAAAACATTCAGTACTTC
J gene: TRBJ2-4
D gene: TRBD2
V gene: TRBV9
clone size: .
CDR3 length: 18

CDR3 protein: CASSEPGNYGYTF
CDR3 DNA: TGTGCCAGCAGTGAGCCAGGGAACTATGGCTACACCTTC
J gene: TRBJ1-2
D gene: .
V gene: TRBV25-1
clone size: .
CDR3 length: 13

CDR3 protein: CASSLGSGGKNIQYF
CDR3 DNA: TGTGCCAGCAGCTTAGGATCGGGTGGCAAAAACATTCAGTACTTC
J gene: TRBJ2-4
D gene: .
V gene: TRBV7-8
clone size: .
CDR3 length: 15

CDR3 protein: CASGRQPHQPQHF
CDR3 DNA: TGTGCTAGTGGTCGACAGCCCCATCAGCCCCAGCATTTT
J gene: TRBJ1-5
D gene: .
V gene: TRBV12-5
clone size: few
CDR3 length: 13

CDR3 protein: CASSLAFRDRGTGELFF
CDR3 DNA: TGCGCCAGCAGCTTGGCCTTCCGGGACAGGGGGACCGGGGAGCTGTTTTTT
J gene: TRBJ2-2
D gene: TRBD1
V gene: TRBV5-1
clone size: .
CDR3 length: 17

CDR3 protein: CASNPQGTNQPQHF
CDR3 DNA: TGTGCCAGTAACCCACAGGGGACCAATCAGCCCCAGCATTTT
J gene: TRBJ1-5
D gene: TRBD1
V gene: TRBV19
clone size: .
CDR3 length: 14

CDR3 protein: CASSLRGQGPPPDTQYF
CDR3 DNA: TGTGCCAGCAGTTTACGAGGACAGGGTCCCCCGCCAGATACGCAGTATTTT
J gene: TRBJ2-3
D gene: TRBD1
V gene: TRBV27
clone size: once
CDR3 length: 17

CDR3 protein: CASRLSGETYNEQFF
CDR3 DNA: TGTGCCAGCAGATTGAGCGGGGAAACCTACAATGAGCAGTTCTTC
J gene: TRBJ2-1
D gene: TRBD2
V gene: TRBV6-5
clone size: .
CDR3 length: 15

CDR3 protein: CASSSSSGKNGEQFF
CDR3 DNA: TGTGCCAGCAGCTCATCTAGCGGGAAAAACGGTGAGCAGTTCTTC
J gene: TRBJ2-1
D gene: TRBD2
V gene: TRBV11-3
clone size: .
CDR3 length: 15

CDR3 protein: CASSGMRKNSNQPQHF
CDR3 DNA: TGTGCCAGCAGTGGTATGAGGAAAAATAGCAATCAGCCCCAGCATTTT
J gene: TRBJ1-5
D gene: .
V gene: TRBV6-1
clone size: once
CDR3 length: 16

CDR3 protein: CASSYRRTGGTGELFF
CDR3 DNA: TGTGCCAGCAGTTACCGCCGGACAGGGGGGACCGGGGAGCTGTTTTTT
J gene: TRBJ2-2
D gene: TRBD1
V gene: TRBV6-5
clone size: .
CDR3 length: 16

CDR3 protein: CASSGQTGTEAFF
CDR3 DNA: TGTGCCAGTAGTGGACAAACGGGCACTGAAGCTTTCTTT
J gene: TRBJ1-1
D gene: .
V gene: TRBV19
clone size: .
CDR3 length: 13

CDR3 protein: CASSLERGGYTF
CDR3 DNA: TGTGCCAGCAGCTTAGAACGGGGAGGCTACACCTTC
J gene: TRBJ1-2
D gene: .
V gene: TRBV7-8
clone size: .
CDR3 length: 12

CDR3 protein: CASRFEQVPETQYF
CDR3 DNA: TGTGCCAGCAGGTTCGAACAGGTGCCAGAGACCCAGTACTTC
J gene: TRBJ2-5
D gene: .
V gene: TRBV6-5
clone size: .
CDR3 length: 14

CDR3 protein: CASSKQGYGYTF
CDR3 DNA: TGTGCCAGCAGCAAACAGGGGTATGGCTACACCTTC
J gene: TRBJ1-2
D gene: TRBD1
V gene: TRBV7-2
clone size: .
CDR3 length: 12

CDR3 protein: CASTRNEKLFF
CDR3 DNA: TGTGCCAGCACCCGTAATGAAAAACTGTTTTTT
J gene: TRBJ1-4
D gene: .
V gene: TRBV28
clone size: .
CDR3 length: 11

CDR3 protein: CASSLEAGTQYF
CDR3 DNA: TGCGCCAGCAGCTTGGAGGCAGGGACGCAGTATTTT
J gene: TRBJ2-3
D gene: .
V gene: TRBV5-1
clone size: .
CDR3 length: 12

CDR3 protein: CASSLSGRNTGELFF
CDR3 DNA: TGTGCCAGCAGTTTATCAGGGAGGAACACCGGGGAGCTGTTTTTT
J gene: TRBJ2-2
D gene: .
V gene: TRBV27
clone size: .
CDR3 length: 15

CDR3 protein: CASRLAGTGELFF
CDR3 DNA: TGTGCCAGCCGACTAGCGGGCACCGGGGAGCTGTTTTTT
J gene: TRBJ2-2
D gene: TRBD2
V gene: TRBV27
clone size: .
CDR3 length: 13

CDR3 protein: CASSFLKGGSGTDTQYF
CDR3 DNA: TGTGCCAGCAGTTTCCTAAAGGGGGGGTCTGGCACAGATACGCAGTATTTT
J gene: TRBJ2-3
D gene: .
V gene: TRBV27
clone size: .
CDR3 length: 17

CDR3 protein: CASSQVGTVYNSPLHF
CDR3 DNA: TGTGCCAGCAGCCAAGTAGGGACAGTTTATAATTCACCCCTCCACTTT
J gene: TRBJ1-6
D gene: TRBD1
V gene: TRBV3-1/TRBV3-2
clone size: once
CDR3 length: 16

CDR3 protein: CASSQATSHSYNEQFF
CDR3 DNA: TGCGCCAGCAGCCAAGCTACTAGCCACTCCTACAATGAGCAGTTCTTC
J gene: TRBJ2-1
D gene: .
V gene: TRBV4-1
clone size: once
CDR3 length: 16

CDR3 protein: CASSLKTGAETQYF
CDR3 DNA: TGTGCCAGCAGCCTCAAAACAGGGGCGGAGACCCAGTACTTC
J gene: TRBJ2-5
D gene: TRBD1
V gene: TRBV7-2
clone size: .
CDR3 length: 14

CDR3 protein: CATSESGQSNYGYTF
CDR3 DNA: TGTGCCACCAGTGAGTCGGGACAGTCCAACTATGGCTACACCTTC
J gene: TRBJ1-2
D gene: TRBD1
V gene: TRBV24-1
clone size: once
CDR3 length: 15

CDR3 protein: CASSLGQGAVNTEAFF
CDR3 DNA: TGTGCCAGCTCACTTGGACAGGGGGCTGTGAACACTGAAGCTTTCTTT
J gene: TRBJ1-1
D gene: TRBD1
V gene: TRBV18
clone size: .
CDR3 length: 16

CDR3 protein: CSASSGFDRNQPQHF
CDR3 DNA: TGCAGTGCTAGTTCCGGGTTCGACCGCAATCAGCCCCAGCATTTT
J gene: TRBJ1-5
D gene: .
V gene: TRBV20-1
clone size: .
CDR3 length: 15

CDR3 protein: CASAGQGTYEQYF
CDR3 DNA: TGCGCCAGCGCGGGACAGGGGACTTACGAGCAGTACTTC
J gene: TRBJ2-7
D gene: TRBD1
V gene: TRBV10-1
clone size: .
CDR3 length: 13

CDR3 protein: CASSLGQGTSPLHF
CDR3 DNA: TGTGCCAGCAGCTTAGGGCAGGGGACTTCACCCCTCCACTTT
J gene: TRBJ1-6
D gene: .
V gene: TRBV7-2
clone size: .
CDR3 length: 14

CDR3 protein: CASRTGSSGNTIYF
CDR3 DNA: TGTGCCAGCAGAACAGGGTCGTCTGGAAACACCATATATTTT
J gene: TRBJ1-3
D gene: .
V gene: TRBV27
clone size: .
CDR3 length: 14

CDR3 protein: CASSQDLPGSGQPQHF
CDR3 DNA: TGTGCCAGCAGCCAAGATCTGCCAGGGTCAGGTCAGCCCCAGCATTTT
J gene: TRBJ1-5
D gene: .
V gene: TRBV4-2
clone size: .
CDR3 length: 16

CDR3 protein: CASSRDRVAKNIQYF
CDR3 DNA: TGTGCCAGCAGCCGGGACAGGGTAGCCAAAAACATTCAGTACTTC
J gene: TRBJ2-4
D gene: TRBD1
V gene: TRBV7-9
clone size: .
CDR3 length: 15

CDR3 protein: CASSQRGQGGEQFF
CDR3 DNA: TGTGCCAGCAGCCAAAGGGGACAGGGAGGTGAGCAGTTCTTC
J gene: TRBJ2-1
D gene: TRBD1
V gene: TRBV3-1/TRBV3-2
clone size: .
CDR3 length: 14

CDR3 protein: CSASPATNEKLFF
CDR3 DNA: TGCAGTGCTAGTCCAGCAACTAATGAAAAACTGTTTTTT
J gene: TRBJ1-4
D gene: .
V gene: TRBV20-1
clone size: once
CDR3 length: 13

CDR3 protein: CASSQGVAGEFDEQFF
CDR3 DNA: TGTGCCAGCAGCCAGGGGGTAGCGGGAGAATTCGATGAGCAGTTCTTC
J gene: TRBJ2-1
D gene: TRBD2
V gene: TRBV5-4
clone size: .
CDR3 length: 16

CDR3 protein: CASSRQGSQPQHF
CDR3 DNA: TGTGCCAGCAGTAGACAGGGGAGTCAGCCCCAGCATTTT
J gene: TRBJ1-5
D gene: TRBD1
V gene: TRBV6-2/TRBV6-3
clone size: .
CDR3 length: 13

CDR3 protein: CASSMDRRANYGYTF
CDR3 DNA: TGTGCCAGTAGTATGGACAGGCGAGCTAACTATGGCTACACCTTC
J gene: TRBJ1-2
D gene: TRBD1
V gene: TRBV19
clone size: .
CDR3 length: 15

CDR3 protein: CASSSQGVRVGGNEQFF
CDR3 DNA: TGCGCCAGCAGCTCCCAGGGGGTGAGAGTGGGTGGGAATGAGCAGTTCTTC
J gene: TRBJ2-1
D gene: TRBD1
V gene: TRBV5-1
clone size: .
CDR3 length: 17

CDR3 protein: CASSPGQVSTDTQYF
CDR3 DNA: TGTGCCAGCTCACCTGGACAGGTTAGCACAGATACGCAGTATTTT
J gene: TRBJ2-3
D gene: TRBD1
V gene: TRBV18
clone size: .
CDR3 length: 15

CDR3 protein: CASSQRPRGAELHF
CDR3 DNA: TGTGCCAGCAGCCAAAGGCCACGTGGGGCGGAACTCCACTTT
J gene: TRBJ1-6
D gene: .
V gene: TRBV14
clone size: .
CDR3 length: 14

CDR3 protein: CATEGLGRESYNEQFF
CDR3 DNA: TGTGCCACCGAAGGGTTGGGGAGAGAGAGCTACAATGAGCAGTTCTTC
J gene: TRBJ2-1
D gene: .
V gene: TRBV24-1
clone size: .
CDR3 length: 16

CDR3 protein: CASSPRMGGQETQYF
CDR3 DNA: TGTGCCAGCTCACCCCGTATGGGGGGGCAAGAGACCCAGTACTTC
J gene: TRBJ2-5
D gene: TRBD2
V gene: TRBV18
clone size: .
CDR3 length: 15

CDR3 protein: CALGLWETNEKLFF
CDR3 DNA: TGTGCCCTGGGACTATGGGAGACTAATGAAAAACTGTTTTTT
J gene: TRBJ1-4
D gene: .
V gene: TRBV30
clone size: .
CDR3 length: 14

CDR3 protein: CASSDRSSGGEQYF
CDR3 DNA: TGTGCCAGCAGCGACCGATCATCAGGGGGTGAGCAGTACTTC
J gene: TRBJ2-7
D gene: TRBD1
V gene: TRBV5-4
clone size: .
CDR3 length: 14

CDR3 protein: CASSYSLTGGEETQYF
CDR3 DNA: TGTGCCAGCAGTTACTCCCTGACAGGGGGGGAAGAGACCCAGTACTTC
J gene: TRBJ2-5
D gene: TRBD1
V gene: TRBV6-5
clone size: few
CDR3 length: 16

CDR3 protein: CASTVRGGTNQPQHF
CDR3 DNA: TGTGCCAGTACCGTCCGGGGAGGAACCAATCAGCCCCAGCATTTT
J gene: TRBJ1-5
D gene: .
V gene: TRBV19
clone size: .
CDR3 length: 15

CDR3 protein: CASSYSRGQETQYF
CDR3 DNA: TGTGCCAGCAGTTACTCTCGCGGTCAGGAGACCCAGTACTTC
J gene: TRBJ2-5
D gene: .
V gene: TRBV6-5
clone size: .
CDR3 length: 14

CDR3 protein: CASSQDHGETQYF
CDR3 DNA: TGTGCCAGCAGCCAAGACCACGGGGAGACCCAGTACTTC
J gene: TRBJ2-5
D gene: .
V gene: TRBV14
clone size: .
CDR3 length: 13

CDR3 protein: CATSENRGLGYTF
CDR3 DNA: TGTGCCACCAGTGAGAACAGGGGGCTCGGCTACACCTTC
J gene: TRBJ1-2
D gene: TRBD1
V gene: TRBV24-1
clone size: .
CDR3 length: 13

CDR3 protein: CATSLTGGGTDTQYF
CDR3 DNA: TGTGCCACCAGCCTAACAGGGGGCGGCACAGATACGCAGTATTTT
J gene: TRBJ2-3
D gene: TRBD1
V gene: TRBV24-1
clone size: .
CDR3 length: 15

CDR3 protein: CASSNQKGRGEKKLFF
CDR3 DNA: TGTGCCAGCAGCAATCAGAAGGGCAGGGGGGAAAAAAAACTGTTTTTT
J gene: TRBJ1-4
D gene: TRBD1
V gene: TRBV27
clone size: .
CDR3 length: 16

CDR3 protein: CAISEHDSGSAKNIQYF
CDR3 DNA: TGTGCCATCAGTGAGCACGATAGCGGGAGCGCCAAAAACATTCAGTACTTC
J gene: TRBJ2-4
D gene: TRBD2
V gene: TRBV10-3
clone size: .
CDR3 length: 17

CDR3 protein: CASSLGPGGVDTGELFF
CDR3 DNA: TGTGCCAGCAGTTTAGGCCCGGGGGGTGTCGACACCGGGGAGCTGTTTTTT
J gene: TRBJ2-2
D gene: TRBD2
V gene: TRBV28
clone size: .
CDR3 length: 17

CDR3 protein: CASKTRTGKNIQYF
CDR3 DNA: TGTGCCAGCAAAACTAGGACGGGAAAAAACATTCAGTACTTC
J gene: TRBJ2-4
D gene: .
V gene: TRBV6-5
clone size: .
CDR3 length: 14

CDR3 protein: CASSLEGAQPQHF
CDR3 DNA: TGTGCCAGCAGTTTAGAAGGGGCCCAGCCCCAGCATTTT
J gene: TRBJ1-5
D gene: .
V gene: TRBV12-3/TRBV12-4
clone size: .
CDR3 length: 13

CDR3 protein: CASSLRAFSGSRTGELFF
CDR3 DNA: TGTGCCAGCAGTTTAAGGGCCTTTAGCGGGAGTAGAACCGGGGAGCTGTTTTTT
J gene: TRBJ2-2
D gene: TRBD2
V gene: TRBV27
clone size: .
CDR3 length: 18

CDR3 protein: CARRLANYNEQFF
CDR3 DNA: TGTGCCAGAAGACTAGCGAACTACAATGAGCAGTTCTTC
J gene: TRBJ2-1
D gene: TRBD2
V gene: TRBV6-4
clone size: .
CDR3 length: 13